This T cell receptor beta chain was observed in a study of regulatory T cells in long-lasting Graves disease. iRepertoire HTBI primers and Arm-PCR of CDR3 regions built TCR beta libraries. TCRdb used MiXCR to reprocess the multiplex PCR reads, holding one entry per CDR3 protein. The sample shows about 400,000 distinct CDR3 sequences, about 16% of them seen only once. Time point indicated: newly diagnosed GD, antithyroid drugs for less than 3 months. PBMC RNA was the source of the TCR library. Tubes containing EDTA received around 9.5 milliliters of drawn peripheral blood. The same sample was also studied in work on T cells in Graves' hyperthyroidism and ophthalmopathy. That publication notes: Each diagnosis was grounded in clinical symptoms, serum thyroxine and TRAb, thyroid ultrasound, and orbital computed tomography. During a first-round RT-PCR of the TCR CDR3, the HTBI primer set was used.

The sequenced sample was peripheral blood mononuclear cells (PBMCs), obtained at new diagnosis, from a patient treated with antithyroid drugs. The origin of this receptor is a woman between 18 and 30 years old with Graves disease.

CDR3 sequence (DNA): TGTGCCAGCATCTCCCGGGACAGGGGCACTGAAGCTTTCTTT. This sequence encodes CASISRDRGTEAFF. The V gene is TRBV6-1, the J gene TRBJ1-1; 10 nucleotides agree with TRBD1. The CDR3 runs 14 residues. In germline, CDR1 is MNHNS, CDR2 SASEGT. V trimming: 7 bases; J trimming: 4 bases; junction bases outside the gene matches: 6.